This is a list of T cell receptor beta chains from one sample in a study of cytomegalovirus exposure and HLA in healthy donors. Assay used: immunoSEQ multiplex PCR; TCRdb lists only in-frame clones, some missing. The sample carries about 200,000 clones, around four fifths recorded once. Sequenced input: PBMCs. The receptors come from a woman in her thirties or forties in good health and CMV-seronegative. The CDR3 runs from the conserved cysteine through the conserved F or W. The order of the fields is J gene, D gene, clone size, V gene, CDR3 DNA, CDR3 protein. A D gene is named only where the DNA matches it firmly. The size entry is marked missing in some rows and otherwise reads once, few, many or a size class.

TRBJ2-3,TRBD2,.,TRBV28,TGTGCCAGCACCCGACTAGCGGGAGGTGGGGATACGCAGTATTTT,CASTRLAGGGDTQYF
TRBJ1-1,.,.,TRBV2,TGTGCCATCCGGGTGAACACTGAAGCTTTCTTT,CAIRVNTEAFF
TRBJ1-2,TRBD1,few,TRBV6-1,TGTGCCAGCAGTGATAAGACAGGGGCTAACTATGGCTACACCTTC,CASSDKTGANYGYTF
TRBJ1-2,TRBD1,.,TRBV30,TGTGCCTGGGATACGACAGGGGGAAACTATGGCTACACCTTC,CAWDTTGGNYGYTF
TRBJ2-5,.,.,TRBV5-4,TGTGCCAGCAGCTTCGAGTCAAGAGTGGCCCAGTACTTC,CASSFESRVAQYF
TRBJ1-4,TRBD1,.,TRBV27,TGTGCCAGCACTCTTTCCTGGGGACAGACTAATGAAAAACTGTTTTTT,CASTLSWGQTNEKLFF
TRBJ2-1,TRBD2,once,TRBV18,TGTGCCAGCTCACGCCCGGGGGAGGGCTCCTACAATGAGCAGTTCTTC,CASSRPGEGSYNEQFF
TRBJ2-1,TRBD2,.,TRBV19,TGTGCCAGTAGTATAGATCTTGCTGCGGGAGTCAACAATGAGCAGTTCTTC,CASSIDLAAGVNNEQFF
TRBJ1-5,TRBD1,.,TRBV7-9,TGTGCCAGCAGCCCAGGGGGCCGGTTTCAGCCCCAGCATTTT,CASSPGGRFQPQHF
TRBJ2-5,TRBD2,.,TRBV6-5,TGTGCCAGCAGTCAACTAGCGTGGGGGGTGGAGACCCAGTACTTC,CASSQLAWGVETQYF
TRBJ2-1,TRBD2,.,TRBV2,TGTGCCAGCACCCCGGGACTAGCGGGACTCTACAATGAGCAGTTCTTC,CASTPGLAGLYNEQFF
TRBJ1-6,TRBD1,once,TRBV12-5,TGTGCTAGTGGTCCCGGACAGGGGAGCTCCTATAATTCACCCCTCCACTTT,CASGPGQGSSYNSPLHF
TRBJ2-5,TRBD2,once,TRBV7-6,TGTGCCAGCGACCTAGCGGGATGGCAAGAGACCCAGTACTTC,CASDLAGWQETQYF
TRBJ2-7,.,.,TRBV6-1,TGTGCCAGCAGAGCCGTCCGCTACGAGCAGTACTTC,CASRAVRYEQYF
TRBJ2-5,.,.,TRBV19,TGTGCCAGTAGACCCCGCGGGCCCCAAGAGACCCAGTACTTC,CASRPRGPQETQYF
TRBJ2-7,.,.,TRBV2,TGTGCCAGCTTAGCGGACCGGCCTCCGTACGAGCAGTACTTC,CASLADRPPYEQYF
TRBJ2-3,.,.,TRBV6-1,TGTGCCACTACTACGCAGTATTTT,CATTTQYF
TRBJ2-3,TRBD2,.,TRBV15,TGTGCCACCAGCAGAGATCGGCTAGCGGGACGCACAGATACGCAGTATTTT,CATSRDRLAGRTDTQYF
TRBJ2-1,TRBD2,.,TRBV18,TGTGCCAGCTCACCATCTAGCGGGAGCAATGAGCAGTTCTTC,CASSPSSGSNEQFF
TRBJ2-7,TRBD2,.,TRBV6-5,TGTGCCAGCAGCCACGGGACTAGCCCTAACGAGCAGTACTTC,CASSHGTSPNEQYF
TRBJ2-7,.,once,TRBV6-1,TGTGCCAGCAGCCAACAGGGCTCCTACGAGCAGTACTTC,CASSQQGSYEQYF
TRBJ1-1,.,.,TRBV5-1,TGCGCCAGCAGCAACGAGGTCCCGACCTACACTGAAGCTTTCTTT,CASSNEVPTYTEAFF
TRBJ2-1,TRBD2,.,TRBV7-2,TGTGCCAGCAGCTACGGGACTAGCGGAGCAAATGAGCAGTTCTTC,CASSYGTSGANEQFF
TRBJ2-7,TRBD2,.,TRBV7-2,TGTGCCAGCAGACCCGGGACTAGCGGGATTCGCGGCAGGGTGGCGTACTTC,CASRPGTSGIRGRVAYF
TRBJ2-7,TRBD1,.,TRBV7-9,TGTTCCAGCAGCTCCCCTACCGGGACAGAGTCCTACGAGCAGTACTTC,CSSSSPTGTESYEQYF
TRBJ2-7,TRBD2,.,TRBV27,TGTGCCAGCAGATCCCCTAGCGGGAGTTCGTCCTACGAGCAGTACTTC,CASRSPSGSSSYEQYF
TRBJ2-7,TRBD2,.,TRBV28,TGTGCCAGCAGCTTAGAATGGGGGGGGACTACCACTTTCCCCTCCTACGAGCAGTACTTC,CASSLEWGGTTTFPSYEQYF
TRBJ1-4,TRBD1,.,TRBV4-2,TGTGCCAGCAGCCCGGACAGGACTAATGAAAAACTGTTTTTT,CASSPDRTNEKLFF
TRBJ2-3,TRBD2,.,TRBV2,TGTGCCAGCAACCCCCGGACTAGCGGGAGTGGAGATACGCAGTATTTT,CASNPRTSGSGDTQYF
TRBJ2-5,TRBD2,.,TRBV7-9,TGTGCCAGCAGCTTAGGGGGGGGTTTGGAGACCCAGTACTTC,CASSLGGGLETQYF
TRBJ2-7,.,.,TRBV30,TGTGCCTGGACCACTGCCTACGAGCAGTACTTC,CAWTTAYEQYF
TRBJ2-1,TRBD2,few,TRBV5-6,TGTGCCAGCAGCTTGGGGATTACTAGCGGGACTTACAATGAGCAGTTCTTC,CASSLGITSGTYNEQFF
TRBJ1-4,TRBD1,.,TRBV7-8,TGTGCCAGCAGCTCTGGACAGGGAAATGAAAAACTGTTTTTT,CASSSGQGNEKLFF
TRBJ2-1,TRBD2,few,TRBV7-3,TGTGCCAGCAGCGCGGGAGCGGGTCTTGGGGATGAGCAGTTCTTC,CASSAGAGLGDEQFF
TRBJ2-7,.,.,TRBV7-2,TGTGCCAGCAGCTCCACATACGAGCAGTACTTC,CASSSTYEQYF
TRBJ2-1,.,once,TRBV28,TGTGCCAGCAGTGAAAGGGGTTATGCGTCTGATGAGCAGTTCTTC,CASSERGYASDEQFF
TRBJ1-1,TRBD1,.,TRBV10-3,TGTGCCATCAGTGACCCCGGACAGGCGAACACTGAAGCTTTCTTT,CAISDPGQANTEAFF
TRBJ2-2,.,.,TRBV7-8,TGTGCCAGCAGCTTAGATTCGTCGGTGCGCCGGGAGCTGTTTTTT,CASSLDSSVRRELFF
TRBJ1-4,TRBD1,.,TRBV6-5,TGTGCCAGCAGTTGGCAGGGGGCGCGGGAAAAACTGTTTTTT,CASSWQGAREKLFF
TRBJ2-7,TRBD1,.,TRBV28,TGTGCCAGCAGTTTTCCACTCGGACAGGGATACGAGCAGTACTTC,CASSFPLGQGYEQYF
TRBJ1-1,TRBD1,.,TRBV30,TGTGCCTGGAGTGCCCTGACAGGGGCCGAGGGAGCTTTCTTT,CAWSALTGAEGAFF
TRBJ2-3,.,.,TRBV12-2,TGTGCAAGTCGCTCCAGCGGGACTAGCGGGAGTATCACAGATACGCAGTATTTT,CASRSSGTSGSITDTQYF
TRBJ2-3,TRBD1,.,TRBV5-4,TGTGCCAGCAGCCAGGGGGTCTCGAGCACAGATACGCAGTATTTT,CASSQGVSSTDTQYF
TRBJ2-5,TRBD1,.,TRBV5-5,TGTGCCAGCAGCTCGAGACAGGGAGTAGGGGAGACCCAGTACTTC,CASSSRQGVGETQYF
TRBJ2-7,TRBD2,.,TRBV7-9,TGTGCCAGCAGCCAAGGGACTAGCGGGAGGTCCTACGAGCAGTACTTC,CASSQGTSGRSYEQYF
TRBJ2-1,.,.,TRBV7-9,TGTGCCAGCAGGGTTAGTGAGGGAGAATACAATGAGCAGTTCTTC,CASRVSEGEYNEQFF
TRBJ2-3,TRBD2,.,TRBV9,TGTGCCAGCAGCTCGCGGACTAGCGGGTCAGATACGCAGTATTTT,CASSSRTSGSDTQYF
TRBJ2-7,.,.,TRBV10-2,TGCGCCAGCAGAAGGGGGGGGGAGACGTCCTACGAGCAGTACTTC,CASRRGGETSYEQYF
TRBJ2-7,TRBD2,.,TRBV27,TGTGCCAGCGCTAGCGGAGGGTCCTACGAGCAGTACTTC,CASASGGSYEQYF
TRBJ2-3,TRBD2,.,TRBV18,TGTGCCAGCTCACCAACGAGCGGGGGGGGAGATACGCAGTATTTT,CASSPTSGGGDTQYF